This entry is about one T cell receptor (beta chain). Its antigen is currently unknown. This CDR3 region has 13 residues. V lost 5 bases to trimming and J lost 12 bases; unmatched junction nucleotides: 7. Germline V gene sequence: CDR1 SGHNT, CDR2 YENEEA. The sample comes from a study of cytomegalovirus exposure and HLA in healthy donors. Broader study findings: Compared with the roughly 700-donor mean, an Asian-associated ancestry cluster reportedly had fewer N-insertions, according to a later analysis. In a later analysis, a missense DCLRE1C variant was linked to TCR beta V- and J-gene trimming. Reports credit the classifier with highly specific, highly sensitive diagnosis of cytomegalovirus status. Indistinguishable V segments such as TRBV6-2 and TRBV6-3 were excluded.

The primer mix had 60 Vbeta and 13 Jbeta primers. Sequenced by immunoSEQ multiplex PCR; TCRdb stores in-frame clones only, minus some. The table lists 150,000 or so clones, more than 75% of them singletons. Source material: PBMCs. The origin of this receptor is a woman aged 18-29 years in good health and CMV-seronegative. J is TRBJ2-3 and V is TRBV11-3; 11 bases are shared with TRBD2. The CDR3 loop is CASSALAGGHQYF. The CDR3 bases are TGTGCCAGCAGCGCGCTAGCGGGGGGACACCAGTATTTT. The variable domain in full, completed from reference TRBV11-3 and TRBJ2-3, reads EAGVVQSPRYKIIEKKQPVAFWCNPISGHNTLYWYLQNLGQGPELLIRYENEEAVDDSQLPKDRFSAERLKGVDSTLKIQPAELGDSAVYLCASSALAGGHQYFGPGTRLTVL.